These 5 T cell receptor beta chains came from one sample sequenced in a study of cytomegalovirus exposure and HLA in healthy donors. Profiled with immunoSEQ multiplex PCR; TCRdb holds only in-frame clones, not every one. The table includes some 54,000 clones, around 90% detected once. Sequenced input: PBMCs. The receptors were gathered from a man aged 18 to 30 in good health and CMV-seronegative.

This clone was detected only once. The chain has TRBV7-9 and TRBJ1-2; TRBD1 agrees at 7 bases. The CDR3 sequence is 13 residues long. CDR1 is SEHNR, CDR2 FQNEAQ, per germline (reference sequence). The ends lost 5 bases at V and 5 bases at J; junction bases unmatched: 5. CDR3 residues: CASSPDRIYGYTF. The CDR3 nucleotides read TGTGCCAGCAGCCCGGACAGGATATATGGCTACACCTTC.

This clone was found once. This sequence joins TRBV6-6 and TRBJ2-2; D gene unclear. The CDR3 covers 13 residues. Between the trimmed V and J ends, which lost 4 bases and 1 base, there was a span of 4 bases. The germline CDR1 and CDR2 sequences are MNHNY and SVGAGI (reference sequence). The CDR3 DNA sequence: TGTGCCAGCAGTTCCGGGAACACCGGGGAGCTGTTTTTT. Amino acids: CASSSGNTGELFF.

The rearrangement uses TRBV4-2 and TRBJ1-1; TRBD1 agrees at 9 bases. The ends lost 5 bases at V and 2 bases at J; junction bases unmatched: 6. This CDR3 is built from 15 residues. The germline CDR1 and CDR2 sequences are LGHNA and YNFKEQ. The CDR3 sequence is CASSGPGQGNTEAFF. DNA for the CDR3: TGTGCCAGCAGCGGACCGGGACAGGGAAACACTGAAGCTTTCTTT.

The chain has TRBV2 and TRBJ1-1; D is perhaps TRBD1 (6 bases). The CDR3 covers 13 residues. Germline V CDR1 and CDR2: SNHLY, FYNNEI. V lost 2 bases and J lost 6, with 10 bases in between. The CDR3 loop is CASSEWGTPEAFF. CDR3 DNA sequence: TGTGCCAGCAGTGAATGGGGGACACCTGAAGCTTTCTTT.

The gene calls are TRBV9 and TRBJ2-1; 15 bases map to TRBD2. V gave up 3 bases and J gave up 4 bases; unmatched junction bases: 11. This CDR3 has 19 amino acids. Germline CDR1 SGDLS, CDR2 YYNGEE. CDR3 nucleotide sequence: TGTGCCAGCAGCGCTGGGACTAGCGGGGGGAAATCCCCTTACAATGAGCAGTTCTTC. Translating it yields CASSAGTSGGKSPYNEQFF. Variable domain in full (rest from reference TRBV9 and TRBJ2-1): DSGVTQTPKHLITATGQRVTLRCSPRSGDLSVYWYQQSLDQGLQFLIQYYNGEERAKGNILERFSAQQFPDLHSELNLSSLELGDSALYFCASSAGTSGGKSPYNEQFFGPGTRLTVL.